Below, 19 T cell receptor beta chains from the same sample are listed, as sequenced in a study of cytotoxic CD8 clonotypes in ibrutinib-treated CLL. TCRdb keeps only in-frame clones here, not all; method: immunoSEQ multiplex PCR. The sample holds tens of thousands of clones, over 60% seen once. The sequencing here drew on PBMCs, taken after 12 months of ibrutinib treatment. These receptors were obtained from a human donor with chronic lymphocytic leukemia.

A few counts support this clone. V gene TRBV2 combines with J gene TRBJ1-5; D possibly corresponds to TRBD1 (5 bases). V was cut by 8 bases and J by 0 bases, with 11 bases left in between. Germline V gene data show CDR1 as SNHLY and CDR2 as FYNNEI. CDR3 size: 14 residues. The CDR3 region is CASQGPYSNQPQHF. The CDR3, as DNA: TGTGCCAGCCAGGGACCTTATAGCAATCAGCCCCAGCATTTT.

The chain is built from TRBV7-3 and TRBJ2-7, with TRBD2 matching over 7 bases. V trimming: 5 bases; J trimming: 1 base; junction bases outside the gene matches: 8. The CDR3 length is 15 residues. The germline V gene encodes CDR1 SGHTA and CDR2 FQGTGA. For the CDR3, the DNA is TGTGCCAGCAGCCATGGTAGCGGGTATTCCTACGAGCAGTACTTC. This encodes CASSHGSGYSYEQYF.

This chain links TRBV11-2 with TRBJ1-5; the D is unclear. Looked up from germline, CDR1 is SGHAT and CDR2 is FQNNGV. Trimming took off 0 bases at V and 3 bases at J, with 9 bases between the two ends. This CDR3 contains 15 residues. CDR3 sequence (DNA): TGTGCCAGCAGCTTAGATTTCGGATCCAATCAGCCCCAGCATTTT. This sequence encodes CASSLDFGSNQPQHF.

The genes are TRBV5-1 and TRBJ2-3; no firm D call. The CDR3 extends over 13 amino acids. Germline V gene lookup returns CDR1 SGHRS and CDR2 YFSETQ. Between the trimmed V and J ends, which lost 7 bases and 2 bases, there was a span of 11 bases. The CDR3 bases are TGCGCCAGCTCAGAGGTCAACACAGATACGCAGTATTTT. Translated: CASSEVNTDTQYF. The whole variable domain, remainder taken from reference TRBV5-1 and TRBJ2-3, is KAGVTQTPRYLIKTRGQQVTLSCSPISGHRSVSWYQQTPGQGLQFLFEYFSETQRNKGNFPGRFSGRQFSNSRSEMNVSTLELGDSALYLCASSEVNTDTQYFGPGTRLTVL.

CDR3 protein: CASSQDGPRDEQYF. The CDR3 DNA follows: TGTGCCAGCAGCCAAGATGGGCCTAGAGACGAGCAGTACTTC. The chain couples TRBV4-2 to TRBJ2-7; unclear D gene. V was trimmed by 0 bases and J by 5 bases, leaving 11 bases between them. This CDR3 has 14 residues. Germline-derived CDR1 and CDR2 are LGHNA and YNFKEQ.

The chain combines TRBV5-1 with TRBJ1-4; no clear D gene. This CDR3 is 15 amino acids long. Germline V gene sequence: CDR1 SGHRS, CDR2 YFSETQ. Trimming removed 0 bases at V and 0 bases at J, with 6 bases between. This CDR3 is CASSLARATNEKLFF. The CDR3 DNA is TGCGCCAGCAGCTTGGCAAGAGCAACTAATGAAAAACTGTTTTTT.

The chain is built from TRBV5-1 and TRBJ2-5, with 12 bases matching TRBD2. J was trimmed by 4 bases and V by 0 bases; bases with no gene match: 1. The germline V gene encodes CDR1 SGHRS and CDR2 YFSETQ. The CDR3 has 15 amino acids. The CDR3 is CASSLGLAGVETQYF. CDR3 coding DNA: TGCGCCAGCAGCTTGGGACTAGCGGGAGTAGAGACCCAGTACTTC.

The chain couples TRBV5-1 to TRBJ2-2; TRBD2 matches at 13 bases. The J segment lost 0 bases and the V segment lost 4 bases, leaving 0 bases of the junction unmatched. The CDR3 totals 16 residues. Germline V gives CDR1 SGHRS, CDR2 YFSETQ. The CDR3 spells CASSGLAGANTGELFF. The CDR3 DNA sequence: TGCGCCAGCAGCGGACTAGCGGGAGCGAACACCGGGGAGCTGTTTTTT.

This clone was detected a few times. The chain has TRBV10-3 and TRBJ2-1; D remains ambiguous. The CDR3 totals 15 residues. Trimming cost V 2 bases and J 0 bases, with 8 bases left between them. CDR1 and CDR2 (germline): ENHRY, SYGVKD. CDR3 DNA: TGTGCCATCAGTGAGGGGCGTTACTCCTACAATGAGCAGTTCTTC. Translated, it gives CAISEGRYSYNEQFF.

The chain carries TRBV10-3 and TRBJ2-7, with TRBD2 matching over 7 bases. V gave up 11 bases and J gave up 0 bases; unmatched junction bases: 7. This CDR3 is built from 13 residues. CDR1 is ENHRY and CDR2 is SYGVKD in the germline V gene. The CDR3 region is CAAGRGSSYEQYF. The DNA of the CDR3 is TGTGCCGCGGGGCGGGGGAGCTCCTACGAGCAGTACTTC.

This clone was seen a handful of times. The CDR3 region is CASSALTQPYEQYF. CDR3 in DNA: TGTGCCAGCAGCGCTTTGACCCAGCCCTACGAGCAGTACTTC. The V gene is TRBV5-4, the J gene TRBJ2-7; D not resolved. The germline gives CDR1 SGHNT, CDR2 YYREEE (reference sequence). This CDR3 spans 14 amino acids. The V end lost 4 bases, the J end lost 2 bases, and 13 bases lay between the germline ends.

The CDR3 region is CASSPGLAGSPEQFF. CDR3 coding DNA: TGTGCCAGCAGCCCCGGACTAGCGGGATCCCCTGAGCAGTTCTTC. The chain employs TRBV7-6 and TRBJ2-1; 12 bases are a match to TRBD2. The V segment lost 5 bases and the J segment 9 bases; nucleotides outside the gene matches: 8. From germline, CDR1 is SGHVS and CDR2 FNYEAQ. This CDR3 is built from 15 residues.

The genes are TRBV5-1 and TRBJ2-1, with 12 bases fitting TRBD2. V was clipped by 4 bases and J by 9 bases; unmatched bases: 8. Germline CDR1 reads SGHRS; CDR2 reads YFSETQ. The CDR3 is 15 amino acids. CDR3 DNA sequence: TGCGCCAGCAGCCGAAGACTAGCGGGAGAGGTTGAGCAGTTCTTC. Translated: CASSRRLAGEVEQFF. Together with reference TRBV5-1 and TRBJ2-1, the CDR3 gives the full variable domain: KAGVTQTPRYLIKTRGQQVTLSCSPISGHRSVSWYQQTPGQGLQFLFEYFSETQRNKGNFPGRFSGRQFSNSRSEMNVSTLELGDSALYLCASSRRLAGEVEQFFGPGTRLTVL.

The count of this clone is one. The CDR3 bases are TGTGCCAGCAGCGTAGATGCCCACGGGGGGGAAGCTTTCTTT. It translates to CASSVDAHGGEAFF. This chain uses TRBV9 with TRBJ1-1; the D gene is possibly TRBD1 (5 bases). Germline lookup yields CDR1 SGDLS and CDR2 YYNGEE. This CDR3 contains 14 residues. V was trimmed by 0 bases and J by 8 bases, leaving 14 bases between them.

The chain recombines TRBV18 with TRBJ2-3, with 7 bases identical to TRBD1. This CDR3 has 14 amino acids. Germline CDR1 and CDR2: KGHSH and LQKENI. Germline trimming cut 6 bases from V and 1 base from J; bases unmatched to any gene: 4. This CDR3 is CASSRDSGTDTQYF. CDR3 nucleotide sequence: TGTGCCAGCTCTCGGGACAGTGGCACAGATACGCAGTATTTT.

The V and J genes are TRBV5-1 and TRBJ2-1; TRBD1 matches 8 bases. Losses at the gene ends were 4 bases for V and 0 bases for J; bases not matched to a gene: 6. CDR3 size: 16 residues. Germline loops: CDR1 SGHRS, CDR2 YFSETQ. The CDR3 DNA sequence: TGCGCCAGCAGCAAGGGACAGGAAAGCTCCTACAATGAGCAGTTCTTC. Translated: CASSKGQESSYNEQFF.

This chain joins TRBV9 and TRBJ2-3, with 10 bases identical to TRBD2. V trimming: 4 bases; J trimming: 5 bases; junction bases outside the gene matches: 7. In germline, CDR1 is SGDLS, CDR2 YYNGEE. CDR3 length: 15 amino acids. CDR3 DNA: TGTGCCAGCAGCCCACAACTAGCGGGATTAGATACGCAGTATTTT. Protein product: CASSPQLAGLDTQYF.

This chain joins TRBV5-1 and TRBJ1-3, with D possibly being TRBD1 (5 bases). The V end was cut by 2 bases, the J end by 6 bases, with 21 bases between. Germline CDR1 reads SGHRS; CDR2 reads YFSETQ. CDR3 size: 17 residues. CDR3 amino acids: CASSFTPVGRDANTIYF. For the CDR3, the DNA is TGCGCCAGCAGCTTTACGCCGGTCGGCAGGGATGCAAACACCATATATTTT.

The chain has TRBV7-2 and TRBJ2-5, with a possible D match to TRBD2 (6 bases). CDR3 size: 15 residues. CDR1 and CDR2 (germline): SGHTA, FQGNSA. The V end lost 1 base, the J end lost 1 base, and 10 bases lay between the germline ends. The CDR3, as DNA: TGTGCCAGCAGCTTAGGGCTAGCGCCCCAAGAGACCCAGTACTTC. It codes for CASSLGLAPQETQYF.